A single T cell receptor (beta chain) is shown here with its context. The antigen is not known. The authors amplified TCR beta CDR3 regions from RNA transcripts. HTBI primers were used in a first-round RT-PCR, which preceded a second-round multiplex PCR. TCRdb recomputed calls from the multiplex PCR reads with MiXCR, one row per CDR3 protein. In the table there are 500,000 to 600,000 distinct CDR3 sequences, roughly 39% of which are singletons. Hyperthyroidism patients had new diagnoses, durations under 2 months, and ages of 18 to 65. Additional autoimmune diseases, uncontrolled infections, pregnancy or lactation disqualified patients. The diagnostic workup employed clinical symptoms, serum thyroxine, TRAb, thyroid ultrasound and orbital computed tomography. These data originate in a study of Graves' ophthalmopathy and Graves' hyperthyroidism. General study findings and limits: Appearing in blood as well were most expanded thyroid clonotypes above 0.001 frequency.

The sequence was collected from an adult man with Graves' hyperthyroidism. The sequenced sample consisted of peripheral blood or thyroid tissue (not recorded which).

In DNA form, the CDR3 reads TGCAGCGTTGAAGGCCTAGCGGGGGGCAACTACGAGCAGTACTTC. Its translation: CSVEGLAGGNYEQYF. The rearrangement uses TRBV29-1 and TRBJ2-7; TRBD2 agrees at 11 bases. J gave up 3 bases and V 1 base, and 5 bases lay outside the gene matches. The CDR3 consists of 15 residues. The germline V gene encodes CDR1 SQVTM and CDR2 ANQGSEA.